This is a list of T cell receptor beta chains from one sample in a study of blood T cell repertoires in COVID-19. The repertoire was sequenced with immunoSEQ multiplex PCR; TCRdb's copy has only in-frame clones and lacks some. The sample consists of just over 300,000 clones, 90% of them appearing once. The material sequenced was PBMCs or T cells enriched from blood (not recorded which). The origin of the receptors is a woman aged 18-29 years with acute COVID-19. Each CDR3 is given without its conserved first and last residue. Each record gives: CDR3 protein, D gene, V gene, J gene. The D gene is left open where the match is weak.

ASSWGRQGAEQY	TRBD1	TRBV7-9	TRBJ2-7
ASRSGTGGYNEQF	TRBD1	TRBV5-1	TRBJ2-1
ASIRTGVFSYEQY	TRBD1	TRBV28	TRBJ2-7
ASSGQPNTEAF	NA	TRBV7-2	TRBJ1-1
ASSGQGLPGANVLT	TRBD1	TRBV28	TRBJ2-6
ASSNRGDYGYT	NA	TRBV5-1	TRBJ1-2
ASSPGFGSRYNEQF	NA	TRBV28	TRBJ2-1
ASRLSGLYEQY	NA	TRBV12-2	TRBJ2-7
ASRALAGNTGELF	TRBD2	TRBV2	TRBJ2-2
ASSFFGTGADTQY	NA	TRBV5-1	TRBJ2-3
ASSSPGHNYGYT	NA	TRBV28	TRBJ1-2
ASSYEGVGYGYT	NA	TRBV6-5	TRBJ1-2
ASSRSGRDPEQY	TRBD2	TRBV11-3	TRBJ2-7
ASSFTYEQY	NA	TRBV11-2	TRBJ2-7
ASSLSPQGTGGYT	NA	TRBV27	TRBJ1-2
ASSPSTGVALILTDTQY	NA	TRBV18	TRBJ2-3
ASSIITSGSTDTQY	TRBD2	TRBV19	TRBJ2-3
ASSLPSGTGDDNYGYT	TRBD1	TRBV28	TRBJ1-2
ASSPNYGYT	NA	TRBV6-5	TRBJ1-2
ASSPGQGSGGYT	TRBD1	TRBV3-1/TRBV3-2	TRBJ1-2
ASSQEGYGYT	NA	TRBV5-5	TRBJ1-2
ASSGRGGRATDTQY	TRBD2	TRBV2	TRBJ2-3
AWSLRTDYGYT	NA	TRBV30	TRBJ1-2
ASSLQGAKGYT	TRBD1	TRBV12-3/TRBV12-4	TRBJ1-2